The 21 T cell receptor beta chains below come from one sample, sequenced in a study of T cell responses to AZD1222 COVID-19 vaccine. Repertoires were generated with immunoSEQ multiplex PCR, while TCRdb's copy carries only in-frame clones and drops some. The repertoire holds 100,000 to 140,000 clones, with approximately 89% as singletons. This material consisted of peripheral blood, taken on day 0 of AZD1222 vaccination. These receptors were taken from an adult in good health.

This sequence joins TRBV6-5 and TRBJ2-2, with TRBD1 matching over 7 bases. The CDR3 runs 14 residues. J gave up 4 bases and V 5 bases, and 4 bases lay outside the gene matches. Germline CDR1 reads MNHEY; CDR2 reads SVGAGI. The CDR3 sequence is CASSQNRGTGELFF. The CDR3 coding sequence is TGTGCCAGCAGTCAAAACAGGGGCACCGGGGAGCTGTTTTTT.

This chain uses TRBV30 with TRBJ1-6, with D possibly matching TRBD1 (5 bases). V dropped 2 bases and J dropped 7 bases, with 9 bases sitting between them. CDR1 GTSNPN and CDR2 SVGIG come from the germline V gene (reference sequence). The CDR3 is 13 amino acids. This chain's CDR3 is CAWSRGRNSPLHF. The DNA of the CDR3 is TGTGCCTGGAGTCGGGGCCGGAATTCACCCCTCCACTTT.

This chain joins TRBV3-1 (or the pseudogene TRBV3-2) and TRBJ2-7; TRBD2 might be the D (5 bases). The ends were cut back, 1 base at V and 2 bases at J, with 6 bases in the middle. Germline CDR1 and CDR2: LGHDT and YNNKEL (reference sequence). There are 13 residues in the CDR3. CDR3 protein: CASSQVGAYEQYF. The CDR3 DNA reads as TGTGCCAGCAGCCAAGTGGGAGCCTACGAGCAGTACTTC.

The chain has TRBV24-1 and TRBJ1-1; 11 nucleotides align to TRBD1. Trimming removed 7 bases from V and 5 bases from J; junction bases left unmatched: 2. The CDR3 covers 13 residues. CDR1 is KGHDR, CDR2 SFDVKD, per germline. The CDR3 bases are TGTGCCACCAGGGACAGGGGGCAAACTGAAGCTTTCTTT. Encoded protein: CATRDRGQTEAFF.

The V gene is TRBV15, the J gene TRBJ2-5; D assignment may be TRBD1 or TRBD2 (6 bases each). The CDR3 is made up of 14 amino acids. The V gene's germline CDR1 is LNHNV and CDR2 YYDKDF (reference sequence). The germline V and J ends were trimmed by 5 bases and 2 bases, with 12 bases remaining between them. DNA of the CDR3: TGTGCCACCAGCGAGGGGGGAACACAAGAGACCCAGTACTTC. As protein: CATSEGGTQETQYF.

The table lists this clone with a count of one. The chain has TRBV5-4 and TRBJ2-1; TRBD1 aligns across 7 bases. The length of the CDR3 is 15 residues. V lost 0 bases, J lost 8 bases, and 8 bases stayed unmatched. CDR1 and CDR2 from the germline V gene are SGHNT and YYREEE (reference sequence). The CDR3 protein is CASSLEGALSDEQFF. Here the CDR3 DNA reads TGTGCCAGCAGCTTGGAGGGGGCCCTTTCGGATGAGCAGTTCTTC.

The chain couples TRBV7-2 to TRBJ1-1; TRBD1 is a possible D gene (6 bases). The CDR3 has 15 amino acids. V lost 0 bases and J lost 4, with 12 bases in between. Per germline, CDR1 SGHTA and CDR2 FQGNSA. CDR3 loop: CASSLAGGIGTEAFF. CDR3 coding DNA: TGTGCCAGCAGCTTAGCAGGGGGTATCGGCACTGAAGCTTTCTTT.

The V gene is TRBV5-6, the J gene TRBJ2-7; D not resolved. V shed 2 bases and J shed 6 bases, with 3 bases lying between them. The germline V gene has CDR1 SGHDT and CDR2 YYEEEE. The CDR3 has 10 residues. Here the CDR3 reads CASSFSEQYF. The CDR3 nucleotides read TGTGCCAGCAGCTTCAGCGAGCAGTACTTC.

The genes are TRBV15 and TRBJ2-1, with D possibly called TRBD1 or TRBD2 (5 bases each). Germline CDR1 is LNHNV and CDR2 is YYDKDF (reference sequence). V lost 3 bases to trimming and J lost 2 bases, with 14 bases between them. This CDR3 contains 16 residues. CDR3 region: CATSRVDEGPYNEQFF. CDR3 bases: TGTGCCACCAGCAGGGTTGATGAGGGACCCTACAATGAGCAGTTCTTC. Full variable domain (rest looked up from reference TRBV15 and TRBJ2-1): DAMVIQNPRYQVTQFGKPVTLSCSQTLNHNVMYWYQQKSSQAPKLLFHYYDKDFNNEADTPDNFQSRRPNTSFCFLDIRSPGLGDTAMYLCATSRVDEGPYNEQFFGPGTRLTVL.

The chain has TRBV6-5 and TRBJ1-6; 11 nucleotides match TRBD1. The germline V gene encodes CDR1 MNHEY and CDR2 SVGAGI. The trim removed 5 bases at V and 10 bases at J, leaving 1 base unmatched. This CDR3 spans 13 amino acids. This chain's CDR3 is CASSRDRGSPLHF. CDR3 nucleotide sequence: TGTGCCAGCAGTCGGGACAGGGGGTCACCCCTCCACTTT.

V gene TRBV9 combines with J gene TRBJ2-7; perhaps TRBD1 as D (5 bases). Trimming took off 4 bases at V and 0 bases at J, with 17 bases between the two ends. The CDR3 is made up of 16 amino acids. CDR1 is SGDLS and CDR2 is YYNGEE in the germline V gene. In nucleotides, the CDR3 is TGTGCCAGCAGCCCAGACGACAGCATAAGCTCCTACGAGCAGTACTTC. Translation: CASSPDDSISSYEQYF.

This chain connects TRBV6-1 to TRBJ1-2, with 7 bases identical to TRBD1. The CDR3 is 18 amino acids. Trimming cost V 0 bases and J 7 bases; bases outside gene matches: 17. Germline lookup yields CDR1 MNHNS and CDR2 SASEGT. The CDR3 nucleotides read TGTGCCAGCAGTGAAGCGTTAGGCGGCAGGGGGATTGGTTTTGGCTACACCTTC. Its protein product is CASSEALGGRGIGFGYTF.

CDR3 residues: CASRPGGGTAQYF. The CDR3, as DNA: TGTGCCAGTAGGCCTGGGGGCGGGACGGCCCAGTACTTC. V usage is TRBV19 and J usage is TRBJ2-5; TRBD1 or TRBD2 may be the D gene (6 bases each). The germline V and J ends were trimmed by 6 bases and 9 bases, with 17 bases remaining between them. CDR3 size: 13 residues. CDR1 and CDR2 from the germline V gene are LNHDA and SQIVND (reference sequence). The full variable domain, its missing parts supplied by reference TRBV19 and TRBJ2-5, is DGGITQSPKYLFRKEGQNVTLSCEQNLNHDAMYWYRQDPGQGLRLIYYSQIVNDFQKGDIAEGYSVSREKKESFPLTVTSAQKNPTAFYLCASRPGGGTAQYFGPGTRLLVL.

This clone was recorded once. The rearrangement uses TRBV10-2 and TRBJ1-5; 7 nucleotides line up with TRBD1. V lost 4 bases, J lost 6 bases, and 6 bases stayed unmatched. Germline-derived CDR1 and CDR2 are WSHSY and SAAADI. This CDR3 comprises 14 residues. The CDR3 reads CASSGDRVGQPQHF. Here the CDR3 DNA reads TGCGCCAGCAGTGGCGACAGGGTTGGTCAGCCCCAGCATTTT.

This clone showed up just once. This sequence joins TRBV21-1 and TRBJ1-5; the D segment call TRBD1 is taken from the table without a DNA check. TRBV21-1 is termed a pseudogene. The CDR3 extends over 17 amino acids. The CDR3 region has the DNA TGTGCCAGCAGCAAAGCGGGCCTACAGGGGACGGATCAGCCCCAGCATTTT. As protein: CASSKAGLQGTDQPQHF.

The chain links TRBV18 to TRBJ2-7, with D unresolved. CDR1 KGHSH and CDR2 LQKENI come from the germline V gene. Trimming left V 3 bases short and J 4 bases short, with 10 bases between. This CDR3 is 13 amino acids long. The CDR3: CASSPKQGYEQYF. The CDR3 DNA reads as TGTGCCAGCTCACCGAAACAAGGTTACGAGCAGTACTTC.

The chain combines TRBV7-9 with TRBJ2-3; D gene unclear. The germline V gene encodes CDR1 SEHNR and CDR2 FQNEAQ (reference sequence). V gave up 3 bases and J gave up 5 bases, with 6 bases separating them. CDR3 length: 12 amino acids. CDR3 in DNA: TGTGCCAGCAGCTTCCCGGGAGATACGCAGTATTTT. It translates to CASSFPGDTQYF.

The V call is TRBV7-2, the J call TRBJ2-5, with a tentative D call TRBD2 (6 bases). The CDR3 is 18 amino acids. Germline assignment: CDR1 SGHTA and CDR2 FQGNSA. Trimming shortened V by 2 bases and J by 6 bases, and 25 bases separated the two germline ends. CDR3 sequence reads: CASSLLLLAVTLKKTQYF. The CDR3 nucleotides read TGTGCCAGCAGCTTATTACTTTTAGCGGTAACCTTGAAGAAGACCCAGTACTTC.

The genes are TRBV30 and TRBJ1-6; no firm D call. Trimming took 0 bases from V and 15 from J, leaving 12 bases between them. Germline loops: CDR1 GTSNPN, CDR2 SVGIG (reference sequence). The CDR3 has 12 amino acids. The CDR3 DNA follows: TGTGCCTGGAGTGTGGACGCTGCCAACCTCCACTTT. Encoded protein: CAWSVDAANLHF.

The chain combines TRBV9 with TRBJ1-4; D gene uncertain. Trimming removed 0 bases at V and 0 bases at J, with 6 bases between. CDR3 length: 15 amino acids. Germline CDR1 SGDLS, CDR2 YYNGEE. CDR3 region: CASSVGPATNEKLFF. The CDR3 region has the DNA TGTGCCAGCAGCGTAGGGCCCGCAACTAATGAAAAACTGTTTTTT.

The chain combines TRBV11-3 with TRBJ2-1; 7 bases match TRBD2. J was trimmed by 2 bases and V by 4 bases; bases with no gene match: 5. CDR1 is SGHNT and CDR2 is YENEEA in the germline V gene. This CDR3 has 15 residues. Here the CDR3 reads CASSSSRGAYNEQFF. CDR3 nucleotides: TGTGCCAGCAGCTCCTCCCGGGGGGCCTACAATGAGCAGTTCTTC.